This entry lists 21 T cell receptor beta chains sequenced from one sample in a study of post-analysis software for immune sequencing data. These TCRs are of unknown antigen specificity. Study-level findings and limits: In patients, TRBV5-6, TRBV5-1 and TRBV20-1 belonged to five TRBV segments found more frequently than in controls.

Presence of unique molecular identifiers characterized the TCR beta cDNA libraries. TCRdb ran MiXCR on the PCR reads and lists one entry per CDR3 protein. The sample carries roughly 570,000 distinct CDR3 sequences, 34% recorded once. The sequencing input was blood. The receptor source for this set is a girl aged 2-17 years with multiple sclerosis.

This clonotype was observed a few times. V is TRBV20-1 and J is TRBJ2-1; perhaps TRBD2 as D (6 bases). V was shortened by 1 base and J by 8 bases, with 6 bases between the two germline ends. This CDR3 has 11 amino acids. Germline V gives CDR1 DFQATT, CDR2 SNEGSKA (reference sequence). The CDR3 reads CSARGGDEQFF. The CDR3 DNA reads TGCAGTGCTAGAGGGGGGGATGAGCAGTTCTTC.

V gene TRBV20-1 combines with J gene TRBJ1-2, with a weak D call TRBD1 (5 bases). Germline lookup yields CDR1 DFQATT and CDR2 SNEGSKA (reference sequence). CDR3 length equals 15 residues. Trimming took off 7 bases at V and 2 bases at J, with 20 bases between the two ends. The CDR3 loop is CSGQDSGGRNYGYTF. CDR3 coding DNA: TGCAGTGGTCAGGATTCGGGGGGGAGAAACTATGGCTACACCTTC.

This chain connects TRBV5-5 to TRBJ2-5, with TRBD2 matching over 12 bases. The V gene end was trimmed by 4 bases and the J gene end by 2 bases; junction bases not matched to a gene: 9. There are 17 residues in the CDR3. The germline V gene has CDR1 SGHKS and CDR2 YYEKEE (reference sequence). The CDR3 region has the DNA TGTGCCAGCAGCCCGGAGGGGGGGACTAGCGGGCAAGAGACCCAGTACTTC. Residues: CASSPEGGTSGQETQYF.

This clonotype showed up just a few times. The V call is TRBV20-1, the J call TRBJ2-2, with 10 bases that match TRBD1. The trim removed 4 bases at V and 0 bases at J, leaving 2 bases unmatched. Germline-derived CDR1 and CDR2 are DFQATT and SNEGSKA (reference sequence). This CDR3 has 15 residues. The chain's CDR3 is CSATGTGANTGELFF. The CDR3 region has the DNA TGCAGTGCTACCGGGACAGGGGCGAACACCGGGGAGCTGTTTTTT.

The CDR3 loop reads CASRQPGQGYEQFF. In DNA form, the CDR3 reads TGTGCCAGCAGGCAACCGGGACAGGGTTACGAGCAGTTCTTC. V is TRBV12-3 or TRBV12-4 and J is TRBJ2-1, with 9 bases matching TRBD1. After removal of 6 bases from V and 10 bases from J, the junction contained 10 bases not matched to a gene. The CDR3 has 14 residues.

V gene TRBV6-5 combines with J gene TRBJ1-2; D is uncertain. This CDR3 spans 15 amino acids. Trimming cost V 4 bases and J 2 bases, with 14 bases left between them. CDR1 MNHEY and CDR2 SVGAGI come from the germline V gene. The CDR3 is CASSSRRTGNYGYTF. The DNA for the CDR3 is TGTGCCAGCAGTTCCCGTCGGACCGGGAACTATGGCTACACCTTC.

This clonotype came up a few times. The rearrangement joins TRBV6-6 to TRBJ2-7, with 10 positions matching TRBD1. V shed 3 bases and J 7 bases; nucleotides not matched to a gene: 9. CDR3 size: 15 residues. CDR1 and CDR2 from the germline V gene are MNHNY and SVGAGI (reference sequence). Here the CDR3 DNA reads TGTGCCAGCAGTTATGGTAGGGACAGGGGTGAGGAGCAGTACTTC. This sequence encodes CASSYGRDRGEEQYF.

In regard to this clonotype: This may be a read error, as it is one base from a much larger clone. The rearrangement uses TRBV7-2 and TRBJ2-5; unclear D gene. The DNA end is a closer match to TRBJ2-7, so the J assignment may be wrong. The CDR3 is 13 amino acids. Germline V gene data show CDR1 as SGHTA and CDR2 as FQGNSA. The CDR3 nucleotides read TGTGCCAGCAGCTCCCAGAGGTTCTACGAGCAGTACTTC. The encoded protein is CASSSQRFYEQYF.

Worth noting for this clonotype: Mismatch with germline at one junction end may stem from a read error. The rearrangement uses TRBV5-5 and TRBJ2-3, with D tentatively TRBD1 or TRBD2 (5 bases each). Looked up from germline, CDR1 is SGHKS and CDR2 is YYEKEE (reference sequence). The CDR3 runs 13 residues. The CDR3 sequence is CASSVRWDDKQYF. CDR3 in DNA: TGTGCCAGCAGCGTACGGTGGGACGATAAGCAGTATTTT.

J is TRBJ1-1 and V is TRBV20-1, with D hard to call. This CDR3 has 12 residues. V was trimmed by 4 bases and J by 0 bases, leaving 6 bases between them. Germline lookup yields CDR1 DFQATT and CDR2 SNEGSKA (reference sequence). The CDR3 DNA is TGCAGTGCTAAAGGGATGAACACTGAAGCTTTCTTT. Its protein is CSAKGMNTEAFF.

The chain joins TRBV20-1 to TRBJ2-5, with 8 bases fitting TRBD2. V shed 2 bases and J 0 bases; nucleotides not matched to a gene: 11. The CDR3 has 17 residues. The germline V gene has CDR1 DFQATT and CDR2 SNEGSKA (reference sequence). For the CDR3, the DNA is TGCAGTGCTAGATTTGCAGGTCGGGGGGGGGACCAAGAGACCCAGTACTTC. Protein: CSARFAGRGGDQETQYF.

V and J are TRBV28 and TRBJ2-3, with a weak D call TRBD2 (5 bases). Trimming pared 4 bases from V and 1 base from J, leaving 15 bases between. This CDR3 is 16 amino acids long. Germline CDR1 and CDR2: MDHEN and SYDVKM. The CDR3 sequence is CASSSPPGRGTDTQYF. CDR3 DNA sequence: TGTGCCAGCAGTTCCCCCCCCGGGCGGGGCACAGATACGCAGTATTTT.

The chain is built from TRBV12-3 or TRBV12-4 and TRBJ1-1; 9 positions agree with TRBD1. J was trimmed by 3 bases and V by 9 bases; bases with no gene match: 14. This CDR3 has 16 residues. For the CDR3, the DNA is TGTGCCAGTAGTCGGGAACAGGGGGCGGGGCACACTGAAGCTTTCTTT. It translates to CASSREQGAGHTEAFF.

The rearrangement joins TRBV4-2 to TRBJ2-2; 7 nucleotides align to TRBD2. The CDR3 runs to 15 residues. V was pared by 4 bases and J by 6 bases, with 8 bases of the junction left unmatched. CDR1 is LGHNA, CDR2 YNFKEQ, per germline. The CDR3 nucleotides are TGTGCCAGCAGCCTCGGGCGGGGGACCCCCGGGGAGCTGTTTTTT. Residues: CASSLGRGTPGELFF.

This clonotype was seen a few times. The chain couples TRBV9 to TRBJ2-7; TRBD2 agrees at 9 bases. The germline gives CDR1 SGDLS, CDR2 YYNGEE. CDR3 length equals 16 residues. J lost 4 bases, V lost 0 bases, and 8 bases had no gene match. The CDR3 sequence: CASSVGLRGGVYEQYF. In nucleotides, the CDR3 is TGTGCCAGCAGCGTAGGGTTGCGGGGGGGGGTGTACGAGCAGTACTTC. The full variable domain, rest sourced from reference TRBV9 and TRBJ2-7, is DSGVTQTPKHLITATGQRVTLRCSPRSGDLSVYWYQQSLDQGLQFLIQYYNGEERAKGNILERFSAQQFPDLHSELNLSSLELGDSALYFCASSVGLRGGVYEQYFGPGTRLTVT.

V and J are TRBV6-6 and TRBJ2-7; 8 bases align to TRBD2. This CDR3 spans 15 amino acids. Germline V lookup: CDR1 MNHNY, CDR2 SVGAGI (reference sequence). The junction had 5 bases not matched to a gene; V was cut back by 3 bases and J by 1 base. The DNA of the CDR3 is TGTGCCAGCAGTTATCTCACGGGGGGGTCCTACGAGCAGTACTTC. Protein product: CASSYLTGGSYEQYF.

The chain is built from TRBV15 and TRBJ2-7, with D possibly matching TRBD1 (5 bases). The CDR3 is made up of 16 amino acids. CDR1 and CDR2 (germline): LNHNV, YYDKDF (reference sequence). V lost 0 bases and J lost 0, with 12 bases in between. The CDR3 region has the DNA TGTGCCACCAGCAGAGATCGCAGGGAAGGCTCCTACGAGCAGTACTTC. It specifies CATSRDRREGSYEQYF. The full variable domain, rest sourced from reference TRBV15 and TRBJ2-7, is DAMVIQNPRYQVTQFGKPVTLSCSQTLNHNVMYWYQQKSSQAPKLLFHYYDKDFNNEADTPDNFQSRRPNTSFCFLDIRSPGLGDTAMYLCATSRDRREGSYEQYFGPGTRLTVT.

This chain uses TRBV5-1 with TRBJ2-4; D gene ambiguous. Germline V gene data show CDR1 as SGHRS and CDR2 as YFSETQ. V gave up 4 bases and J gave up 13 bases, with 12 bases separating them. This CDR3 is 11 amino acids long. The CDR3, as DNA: TGCGCCAGCAGCCCCCCCCGGGTGCAGTACTTC. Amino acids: CASSPPRVQYF.

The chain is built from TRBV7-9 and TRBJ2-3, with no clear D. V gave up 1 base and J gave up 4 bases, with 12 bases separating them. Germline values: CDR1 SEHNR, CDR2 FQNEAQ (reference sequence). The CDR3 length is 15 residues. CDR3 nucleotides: TGTGCCAGCAGCTTAGAAGGGATGGCGGCAGATACGCAGTATTTT. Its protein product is CASSLEGMAADTQYF.

The CDR3 bases are TGTGCCAGCAGTCCCGGGACTCGAAATACAGATACGCAGTATTTT. It translates to CASSPGTRNTDTQYF. V is TRBV6-1 and J is TRBJ2-3; maybe TRBD2 (6 bases). Germline V lookup: CDR1 MNHNS, CDR2 SASEGT. This CDR3 is built from 15 residues. V lost 5 bases, J lost 3 bases, and 15 bases lay in between.

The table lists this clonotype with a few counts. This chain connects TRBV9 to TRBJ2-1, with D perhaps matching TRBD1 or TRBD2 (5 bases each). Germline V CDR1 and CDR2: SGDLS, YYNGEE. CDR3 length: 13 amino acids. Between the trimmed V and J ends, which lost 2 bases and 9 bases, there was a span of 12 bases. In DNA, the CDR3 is TGTGCCAGCAGCGTCCCGGCAGGGAGTGAGCAGTTCTTC. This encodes CASSVPAGSEQFF. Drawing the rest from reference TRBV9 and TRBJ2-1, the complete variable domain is DSGVTQTPKHLITATGQRVTLRCSPRSGDLSVYWYQQSLDQGLQFLIQYYNGEERAKGNILERFSAQQFPDLHSELNLSSLELGDSALYFCASSVPAGSEQFFGPGTRLTVL.